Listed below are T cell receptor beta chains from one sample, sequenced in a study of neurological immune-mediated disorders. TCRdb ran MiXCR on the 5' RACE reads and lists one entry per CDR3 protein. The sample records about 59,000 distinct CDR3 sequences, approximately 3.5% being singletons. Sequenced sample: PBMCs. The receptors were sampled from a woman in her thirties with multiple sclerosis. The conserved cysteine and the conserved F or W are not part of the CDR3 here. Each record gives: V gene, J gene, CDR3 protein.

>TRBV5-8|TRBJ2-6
ASSMGLAGVSGANVLT
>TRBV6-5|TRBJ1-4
ASSRTGATNEKLF
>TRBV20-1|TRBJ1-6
SARRATVDNSPLN
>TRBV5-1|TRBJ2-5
ASSFPGGETQY
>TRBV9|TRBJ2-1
ASSVAVSGSLNEQF
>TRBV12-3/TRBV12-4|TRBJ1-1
ASRGTGTRTEAF
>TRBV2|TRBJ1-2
ATIGQGANYGYT
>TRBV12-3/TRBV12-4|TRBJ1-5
ASNIGQGNQPQH
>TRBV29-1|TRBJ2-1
SVAIGGASNEQF
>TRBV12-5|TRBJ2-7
ASAPGQSQSYEQY
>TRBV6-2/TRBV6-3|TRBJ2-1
ASSYLDEQF
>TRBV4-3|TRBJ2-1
ASSQGGAPVHEQF
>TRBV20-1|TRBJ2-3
SAILPLGEDTQY
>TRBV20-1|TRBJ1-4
SARRGQIFNEKLF
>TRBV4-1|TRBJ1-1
ASSRQGYTEAF
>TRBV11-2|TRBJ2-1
ASSLAGSFNEQF
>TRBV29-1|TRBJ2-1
SVATDRAYNEQF
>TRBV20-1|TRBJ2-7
RATGASYEQY
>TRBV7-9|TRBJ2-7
ASSLPSGVHEQY
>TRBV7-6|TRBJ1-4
ASSLTGQGLTNEKLF
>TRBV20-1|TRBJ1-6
SARDPRPEGKGHSPLH
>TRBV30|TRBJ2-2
AWGGQANTGELF
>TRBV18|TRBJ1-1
ASSRNRDGEAF
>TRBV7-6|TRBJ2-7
ASSIGQGPFEQY
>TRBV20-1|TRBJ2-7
SATGTSRPYEQY
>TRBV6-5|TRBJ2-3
ASRGYRADTQY
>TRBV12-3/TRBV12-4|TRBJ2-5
ASSLGGLGKETQY
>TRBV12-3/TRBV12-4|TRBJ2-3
ASSLDRGTTDTQY
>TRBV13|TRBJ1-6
ASSSTGTGHNSPLH
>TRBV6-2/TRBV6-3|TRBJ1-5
ASSYSAGASNQPQH
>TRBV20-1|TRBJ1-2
SSRVRDYSGYT
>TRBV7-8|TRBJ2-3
ASSLVLAGITDTQY
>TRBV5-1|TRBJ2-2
ASRFLDTGELF
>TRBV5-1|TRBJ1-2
ASSGTLNYGYT
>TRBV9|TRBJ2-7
ASSDFSGYEQY
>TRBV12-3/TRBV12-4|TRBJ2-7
ASSFDGGSYEQY
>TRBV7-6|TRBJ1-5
ASSLARVFNQPQN
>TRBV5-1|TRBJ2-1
ASSLARRTGYNEQF
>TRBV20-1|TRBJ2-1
SARRAGGDEQF
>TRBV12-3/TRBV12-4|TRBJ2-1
ASSPTEGSYNEQF
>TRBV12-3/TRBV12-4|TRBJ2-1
ASSSPSAGTDNEQF
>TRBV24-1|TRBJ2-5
ATSYPGMETQY
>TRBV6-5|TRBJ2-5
ASSHKGTQY
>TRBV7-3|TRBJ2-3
ASSPGTSTDTQY
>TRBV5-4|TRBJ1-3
ASSSDRGWLSGNTIY
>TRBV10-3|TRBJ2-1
AISERTSGTYNEQF
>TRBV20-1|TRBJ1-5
SAREARDNQPQH
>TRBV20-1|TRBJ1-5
SARDGGRYSNQPQH
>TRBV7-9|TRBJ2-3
ASSFGLIRQY
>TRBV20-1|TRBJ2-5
SARDRVQYQETQY
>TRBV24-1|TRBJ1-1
ATALQVRYTEAF